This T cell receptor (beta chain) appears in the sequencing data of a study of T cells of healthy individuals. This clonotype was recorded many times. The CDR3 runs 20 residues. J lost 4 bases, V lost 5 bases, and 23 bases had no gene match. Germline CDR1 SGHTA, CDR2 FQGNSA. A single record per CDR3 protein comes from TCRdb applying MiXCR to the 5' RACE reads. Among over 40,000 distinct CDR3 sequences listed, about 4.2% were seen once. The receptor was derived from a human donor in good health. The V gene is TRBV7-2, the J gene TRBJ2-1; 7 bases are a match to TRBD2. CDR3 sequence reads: CASSPQPASLSGGYYNEQFF. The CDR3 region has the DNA TGTGCCAGCAGCCCACAGCCGGCCTCATTATCGGGGGGTTATTACAATGAGCAGTTCTTC.